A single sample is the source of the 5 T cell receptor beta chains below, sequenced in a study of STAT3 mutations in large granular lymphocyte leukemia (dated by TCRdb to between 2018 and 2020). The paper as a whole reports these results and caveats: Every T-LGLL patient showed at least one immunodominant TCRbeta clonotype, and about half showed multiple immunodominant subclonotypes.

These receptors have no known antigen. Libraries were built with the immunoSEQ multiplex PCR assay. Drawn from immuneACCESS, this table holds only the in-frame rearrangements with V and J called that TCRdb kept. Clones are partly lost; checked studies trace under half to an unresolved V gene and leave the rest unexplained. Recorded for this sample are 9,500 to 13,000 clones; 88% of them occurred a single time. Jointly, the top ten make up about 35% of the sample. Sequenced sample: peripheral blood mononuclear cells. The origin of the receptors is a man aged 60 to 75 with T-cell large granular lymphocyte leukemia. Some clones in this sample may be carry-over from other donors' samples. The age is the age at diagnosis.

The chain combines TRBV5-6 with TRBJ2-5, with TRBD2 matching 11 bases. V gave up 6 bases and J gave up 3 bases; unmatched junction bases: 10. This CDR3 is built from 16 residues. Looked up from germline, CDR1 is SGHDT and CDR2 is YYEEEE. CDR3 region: CASTGGTGLAEETQYF. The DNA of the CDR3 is TGTGCCAGCACCGGGGGCACGGGACTAGCGGAAGAGACCCAGTACTTC.

Here the CDR3 DNA reads TGTGCCACCAGCAGAGGGAAGGGGACAGGGACAAACGAGCAGTACTTC. Amino acids: CATSRGKGTGTNEQYF. This chain uses TRBV15 with TRBJ2-7, with 9 bases identical to TRBD1. The junction had 9 bases not matched to a gene; V was cut back by 1 base and J by 5 bases. CDR1 LNHNV and CDR2 YYDKDF come from the germline V gene (reference sequence). This CDR3 comprises 16 residues.

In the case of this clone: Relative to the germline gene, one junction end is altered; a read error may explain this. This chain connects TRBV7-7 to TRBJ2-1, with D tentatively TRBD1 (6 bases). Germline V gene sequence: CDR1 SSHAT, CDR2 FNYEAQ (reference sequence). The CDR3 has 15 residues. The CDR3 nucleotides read TGTGCTAGCAGCTTACTTGATGGACAGTACAATGAGCAGTTCTTC. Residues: CASSLLDGQYNEQFF.

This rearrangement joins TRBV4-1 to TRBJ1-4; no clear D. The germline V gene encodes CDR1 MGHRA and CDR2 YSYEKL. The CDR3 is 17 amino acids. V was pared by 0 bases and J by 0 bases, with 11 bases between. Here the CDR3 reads CASSQDYWASTNEKLFF. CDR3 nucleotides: TGCGCCAGCAGCCAAGATTACTGGGCCTCAACTAATGAAAAACTGTTTTTT.

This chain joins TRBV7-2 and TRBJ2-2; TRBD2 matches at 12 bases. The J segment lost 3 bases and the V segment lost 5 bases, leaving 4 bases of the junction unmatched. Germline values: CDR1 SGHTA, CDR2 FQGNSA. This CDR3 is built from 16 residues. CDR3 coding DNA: TGTGCCAGCAGCCCTAGCGGGAGGGCCGACACCGGGGAGCTGTTTTTT. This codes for CASSPSGRADTGELFF.